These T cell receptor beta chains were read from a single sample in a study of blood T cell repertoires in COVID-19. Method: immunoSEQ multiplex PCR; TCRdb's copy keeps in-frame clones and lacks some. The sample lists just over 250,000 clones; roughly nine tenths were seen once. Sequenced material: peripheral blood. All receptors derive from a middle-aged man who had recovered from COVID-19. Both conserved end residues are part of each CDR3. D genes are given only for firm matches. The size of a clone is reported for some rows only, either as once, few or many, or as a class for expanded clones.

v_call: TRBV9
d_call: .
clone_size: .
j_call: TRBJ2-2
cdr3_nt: TGTGCCAGCAGCGTAGGTGAGACCGGGGAGCTGTTTTTT
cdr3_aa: CASSVGETGELFF

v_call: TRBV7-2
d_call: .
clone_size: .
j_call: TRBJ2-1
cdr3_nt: TGTGCCAGCAGCCCATTCGTCGGGGGTGCCTACAATGAGCAGTTCTTC
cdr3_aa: CASSPFVGGAYNEQFF

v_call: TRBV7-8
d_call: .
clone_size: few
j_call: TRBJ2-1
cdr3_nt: TGTGCCAGCAGCATAGGCGGACTGGCGGATGAGCAGTTCTTC
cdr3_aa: CASSIGGLADEQFF

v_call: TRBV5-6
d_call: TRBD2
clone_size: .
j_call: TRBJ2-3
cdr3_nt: TGTGCCAGCAGCCCCCCGAGCGGGGGACGACACACAGATACGCAGTATTTT
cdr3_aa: CASSPPSGGRHTDTQYF

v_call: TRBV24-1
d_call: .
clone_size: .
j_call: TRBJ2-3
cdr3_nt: TGTGCCACCAGTGATATAGCGGAAGGCCCCACGGATACGCAGTATTTT
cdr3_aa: CATSDIAEGPTDTQYF

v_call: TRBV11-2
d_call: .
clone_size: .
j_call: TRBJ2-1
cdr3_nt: TGTGCCAGCAGCTTAAGGTTTACTTCCTACAGGAGTGAGCAGTTCTTC
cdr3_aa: CASSLRFTSYRSEQFF

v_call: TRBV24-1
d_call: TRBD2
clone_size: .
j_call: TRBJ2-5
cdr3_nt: TGTGCCACCAGTGAGGCTAGCGGGGCCCAAGAGACCCAGTACTTC
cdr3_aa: CATSEASGAQETQYF

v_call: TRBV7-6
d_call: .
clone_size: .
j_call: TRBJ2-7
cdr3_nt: TGTGCCAGCAGTCGTCTGGACACCCTTGACGAGCAGTACTTC
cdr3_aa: CASSRLDTLDEQYF

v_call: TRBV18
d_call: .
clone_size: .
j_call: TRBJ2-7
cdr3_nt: TGTGCCAGCTCACCCATACGAGGCGAGCAGTACTTC
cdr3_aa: CASSPIRGEQYF

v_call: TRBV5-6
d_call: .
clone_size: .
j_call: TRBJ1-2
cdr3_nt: TGTGCCAGCAGCTTCGGCAGGGCGGTCCCTAACTATGGCTACACCTTC
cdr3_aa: CASSFGRAVPNYGYTF

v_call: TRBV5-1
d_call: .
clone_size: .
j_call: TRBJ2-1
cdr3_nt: TGCGCCAGCAGCTTGGGTAATAGGGGCTCCTACAATGAGCAGTTCTTC
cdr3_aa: CASSLGNRGSYNEQFF

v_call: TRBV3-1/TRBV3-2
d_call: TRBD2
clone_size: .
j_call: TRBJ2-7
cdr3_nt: TGTGCCAGCAGCCTTTCTCGCGGGAGGGAATACGAGCAGTACTTC
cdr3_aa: CASSLSRGREYEQYF

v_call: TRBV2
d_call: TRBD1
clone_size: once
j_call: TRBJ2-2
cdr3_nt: TGTGCCAGCAGGGGGGGACAGGGTCCGATCACCGGGGAGCTGTTTTTT
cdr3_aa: CASRGGQGPITGELFF

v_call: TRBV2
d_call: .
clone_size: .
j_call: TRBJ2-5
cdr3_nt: TGTGCCAGCACGCACTCAGAGGGGGAAGAGCAAGAGACCCAGTACTTC
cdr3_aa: CASTHSEGEEQETQYF

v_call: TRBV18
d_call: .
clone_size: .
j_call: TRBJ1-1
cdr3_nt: TGTGCCAGCTCACCGACCCCCACACCCGCGAGGACTGAAGCTTTCTTT
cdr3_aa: CASSPTPTPARTEAFF

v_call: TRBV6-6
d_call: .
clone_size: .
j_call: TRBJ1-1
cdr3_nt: TGTGCCAGCAGTTATGGCAGCGCAGAACATCGGGCTGAAGCTTTCTTT
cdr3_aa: CASSYGSAEHRAEAFF

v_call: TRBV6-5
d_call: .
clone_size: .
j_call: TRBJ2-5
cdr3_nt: TGTGCCAGCAGTTACTCGGGCAGGGGCCAAGAGACCCAGTACTTC
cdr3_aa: CASSYSGRGQETQYF

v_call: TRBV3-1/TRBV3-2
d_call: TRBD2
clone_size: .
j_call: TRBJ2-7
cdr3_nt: TGTGCCAGCAGCCGCGGACTAGCGGGACGAGACGAGCAGTACTTC
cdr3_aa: CASSRGLAGRDEQYF

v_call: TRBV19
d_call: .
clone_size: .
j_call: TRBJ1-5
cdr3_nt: TGTGCCAGTAGCCCCCTGAATCAGCCCCAGCATTTT
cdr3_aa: CASSPLNQPQHF

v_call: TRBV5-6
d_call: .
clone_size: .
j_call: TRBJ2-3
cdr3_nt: TGTGCCAGCAGCAAGGGGAGGATCACAGATACGCAGTATTTT
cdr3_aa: CASSKGRITDTQYF

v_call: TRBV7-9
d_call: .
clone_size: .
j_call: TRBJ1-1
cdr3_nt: TGTGCCAGCAGCTTATCATACCGGGACATTTTAGTGAACACTGAAGCTTTCTTT
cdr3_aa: CASSLSYRDILVNTEAFF

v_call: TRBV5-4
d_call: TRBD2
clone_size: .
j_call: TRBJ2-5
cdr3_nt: TGTGCCAGCAGCCCAACAGGGACTAGCGGGAGCCAGACCCAGTACTTC
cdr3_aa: CASSPTGTSGSQTQYF

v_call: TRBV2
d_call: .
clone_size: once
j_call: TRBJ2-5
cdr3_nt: TGTGCCAGCAGTGAAGAACAGCAAGAGACCCAGTACTTC
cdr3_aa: CASSEEQQETQYF

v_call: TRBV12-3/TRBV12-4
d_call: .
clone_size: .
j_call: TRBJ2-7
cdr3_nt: TGTGCCAGCAGTCGATTGAGGGGGTACGAGCAGTACTTC
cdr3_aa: CASSRLRGYEQYF

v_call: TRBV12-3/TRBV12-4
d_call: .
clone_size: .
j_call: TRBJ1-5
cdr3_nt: TGTGCCAGCAGTTTATCCCTTAATCAGCCCCAGCATTTT
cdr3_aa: CASSLSLNQPQHF

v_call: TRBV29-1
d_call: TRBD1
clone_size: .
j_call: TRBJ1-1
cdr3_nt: TGCAGCGTCGTTACAGGGGCCGGAGTGGTCGCTGAAGCTTTCTTT
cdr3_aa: CSVVTGAGVVAEAFF

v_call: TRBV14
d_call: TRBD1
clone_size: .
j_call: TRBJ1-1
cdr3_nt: TGTGCCAGCAGCCAAGTAGTCTCAGGGGGGACTTTCTTT
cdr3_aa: CASSQVVSGGTFF

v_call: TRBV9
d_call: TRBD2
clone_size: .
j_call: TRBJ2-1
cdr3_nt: TGTGCCAGCAGCGCCGCGGGGGGGCCTAAGGTTGAGCAGTTCTTC
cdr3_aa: CASSAAGGPKVEQFF

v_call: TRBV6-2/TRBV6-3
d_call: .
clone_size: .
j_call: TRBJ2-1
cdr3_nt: TGTGCCAGCAGTTACTTGAGGGGGGGGCAAAGTACCCCCCGCTCCTACAATGAGCAGTTCTTC
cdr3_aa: CASSYLRGGQSTPRSYNEQFF

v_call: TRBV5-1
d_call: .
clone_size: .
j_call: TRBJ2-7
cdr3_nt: TGCGCCAGCAGCTTGGTTAACAGGGACGAGCAGTACTTC
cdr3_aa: CASSLVNRDEQYF

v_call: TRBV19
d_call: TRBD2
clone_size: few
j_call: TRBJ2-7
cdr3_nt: TGTGCCAGTAGTATGAGGAGTAGCGGGAGGATCTACGAGCAGTACTTC
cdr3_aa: CASSMRSSGRIYEQYF

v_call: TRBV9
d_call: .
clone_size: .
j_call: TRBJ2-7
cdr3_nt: TGTGCCAGCAGCGTAGGGGCTAGCCCCTACGAGCAGTACTTC
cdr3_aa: CASSVGASPYEQYF

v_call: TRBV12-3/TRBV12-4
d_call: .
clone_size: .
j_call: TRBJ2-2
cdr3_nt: TGTGCCAGCAGAACAGGGCCAGCCGGGGAGCTGTTTTTT
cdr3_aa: CASRTGPAGELFF

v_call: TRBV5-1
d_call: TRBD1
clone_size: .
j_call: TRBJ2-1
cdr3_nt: TGCGCCAGCAGCTTGGGTACAGGGGTTTTAGGTGAGCAGTTCTTC
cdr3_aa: CASSLGTGVLGEQFF

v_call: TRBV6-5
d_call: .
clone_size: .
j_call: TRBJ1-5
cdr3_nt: TGTGCCAGCCAAACCGGGGCGGGAAATCAGCCCCAGCATTTT
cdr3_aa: CASQTGAGNQPQHF

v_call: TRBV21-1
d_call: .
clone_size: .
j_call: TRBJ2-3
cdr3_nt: TGTGCCAGCAGCAAAGTGGGGCTAGCGGGAGTTAAGGGGGCAGAAGATACGCAGTATTTT
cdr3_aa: CASSKVGLAGVKGAEDTQYF

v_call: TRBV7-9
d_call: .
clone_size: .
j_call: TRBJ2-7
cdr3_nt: TGTGCCGTCTTGAAGCGGAGTTACGAGCAGTACTTC
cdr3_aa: CAVLKRSYEQYF

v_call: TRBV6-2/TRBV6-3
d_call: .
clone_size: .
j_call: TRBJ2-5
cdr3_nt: TGTGCCAGCAGTTACTCCAGACAAGAGACCCAGTACTTC
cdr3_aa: CASSYSRQETQYF

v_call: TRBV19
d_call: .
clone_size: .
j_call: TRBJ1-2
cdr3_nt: TGTGCCAGTAGTCCCGACAGGTCTGTCTATGGCTACACCTTC
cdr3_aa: CASSPDRSVYGYTF

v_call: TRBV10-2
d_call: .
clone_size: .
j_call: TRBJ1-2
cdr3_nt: TGCGCCAGCAGTGACCCCCTCGGGGGCTACACCTTC
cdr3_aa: CASSDPLGGYTF

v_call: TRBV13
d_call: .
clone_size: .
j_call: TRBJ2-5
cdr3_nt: TGTGCCAGCAGCTTAAAAGGGGGGGCCAGGGAGACCCAGTACTTC
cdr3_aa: CASSLKGGARETQYF

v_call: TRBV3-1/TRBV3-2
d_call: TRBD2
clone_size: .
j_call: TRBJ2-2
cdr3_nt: TGTGCCAGCAGGAGGACTAGCGGCAACACCGGGGAGCTGTTTTTT
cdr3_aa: CASRRTSGNTGELFF

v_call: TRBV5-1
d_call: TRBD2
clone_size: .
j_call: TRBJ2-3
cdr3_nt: TGCGCCAGCAGCCGGGGGGGCCAGGGAGATACGCAGTATTTT
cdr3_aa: CASSRGGQGDTQYF

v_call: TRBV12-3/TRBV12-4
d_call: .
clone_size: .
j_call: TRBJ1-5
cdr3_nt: TGTGCCACCCGGGGTAGCAATCAGCCCCAGCATTTT
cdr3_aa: CATRGSNQPQHF

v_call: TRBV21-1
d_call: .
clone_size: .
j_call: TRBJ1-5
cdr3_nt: TGTGCCAGCAGCAATAGGGGCAGGGGGCGCGTCCGCCAGCCCCAGCATTTT
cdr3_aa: CASSNRGRGRVRQPQHF

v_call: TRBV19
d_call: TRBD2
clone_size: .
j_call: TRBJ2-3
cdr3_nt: TGTGCCAGTAGTATAAGCCCCCGGGGGGGATCCACAGATACGCAGTATTTT
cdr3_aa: CASSISPRGGSTDTQYF

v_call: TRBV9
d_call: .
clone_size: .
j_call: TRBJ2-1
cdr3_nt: TGTGCCAGCAGCTGGCAGGCCAGCGGAGCGTACAATGAGCAGTTCTTC
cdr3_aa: CASSWQASGAYNEQFF

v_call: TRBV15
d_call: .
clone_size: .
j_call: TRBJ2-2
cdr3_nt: TGTGCCACCAGCGAAGGCGGGGGCCGGACCGGGGAGCTGTTTTTT
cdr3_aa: CATSEGGGRTGELFF

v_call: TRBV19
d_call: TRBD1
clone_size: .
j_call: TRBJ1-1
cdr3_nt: TGTGCCAGTACCTTTACGGGGACAGTGAACACTGAAGCTTTCTTT
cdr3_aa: CASTFTGTVNTEAFF

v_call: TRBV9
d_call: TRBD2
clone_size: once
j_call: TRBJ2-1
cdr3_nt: TGTGCCAGCAGCGTAGCCCAGACTAGCGGGGGCTCCTACAATGAGCAGTTCTTC
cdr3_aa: CASSVAQTSGGSYNEQFF

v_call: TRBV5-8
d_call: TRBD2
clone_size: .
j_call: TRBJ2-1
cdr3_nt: TGTGCCAGCAGCCCGGGACTAGCGGGAGGGCGATCCTACAATGAGCAGTTCTTC
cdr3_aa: CASSPGLAGGRSYNEQFF

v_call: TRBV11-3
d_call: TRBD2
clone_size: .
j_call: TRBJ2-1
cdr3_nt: TGTGCCAGCAGCTTGGGAGGGAGCTCCTACAATGAGCAGTTCTTC
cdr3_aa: CASSLGGSSYNEQFF

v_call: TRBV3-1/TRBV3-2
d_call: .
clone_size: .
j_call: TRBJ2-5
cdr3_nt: TGTGCCAGCAGCCAGACCAGGAACTCCCAAGAGACCCAGTACTTC
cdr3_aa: CASSQTRNSQETQYF

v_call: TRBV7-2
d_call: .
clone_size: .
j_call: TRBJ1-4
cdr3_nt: TGTGCCAGCAGCTTAGCGCCCAGGGTAGGTGAAAAACTGTTTTTT
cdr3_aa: CASSLAPRVGEKLFF